Listed here are 15 T cell receptor beta chains from one sample, sequenced in a study of blood T cell repertoires in COVID-19. Only in-frame clones appear in the TCRdb table, and some are missing; sequencing was by immunoSEQ multiplex PCR. The sample holds more than 200,000 clones, 75% to 90% seen once. Sequenced input: peripheral blood. Receptor source: a woman between 65 and 79 years old with active or convalescent COVID-19.

This clone was picked up one time. The chain has TRBV10-3 and TRBJ2-1; maybe TRBD1 (6 bases). Germline V gene data show CDR1 as ENHRY and CDR2 as SYGVKD. V was pared by 1 base and J by 6 bases, with 19 bases between. The CDR3 is made up of 17 amino acids. This CDR3 is CAISEYPTGRGINEQFF. Here the CDR3 DNA reads TGTGCCATCAGTGAGTACCCGACAGGCCGGGGAATCAATGAGCAGTTCTTC.

This rearrangement joins TRBV11-2 to TRBJ2-2; TRBD1 matches at 9 bases. Trimming took 5 bases from V and 8 from J; bases not matched to a gene: 6. Looked up from germline, CDR1 is SGHAT and CDR2 is FQNNGV. The CDR3 totals 14 residues. The CDR3 sequence: CASSQPGQGGELFF. DNA of the CDR3: TGTGCCAGCAGCCAACCGGGACAGGGAGGGGAGCTGTTTTTT.

This clone showed up many times. This chain connects TRBV6-5 to TRBJ2-1, with 9 positions matching TRBD1. This CDR3 region has 13 residues. Germline V gene lookup returns CDR1 MNHEY and CDR2 SVGAGI. Trimming removed 11 bases from V and 6 bases from J; junction bases left unmatched: 8. CDR3 nucleotides: TGTGCCGGGACCGGGACAGGGCTCAATGAGCAGTTCTTC. Its protein product is CAGTGTGLNEQFF.

This clone was seen just once. The J gene is TRBJ1-6, the V gene TRBV12-5; the D gene is possibly TRBD1 (5 bases). From germline, CDR1 is LGHNT and CDR2 FRNRAP. The V end was cut by 6 bases, the J end by 7 bases, with 13 bases between. The CDR3 covers 14 residues. CDR3 nucleotide sequence: TGTGCTAGTGGCCTCCAGGGTTCCAATTCACCCCTCCACTTT. It encodes CASGLQGSNSPLHF.

The chain employs TRBV28 and TRBJ2-7; 7 bases align to TRBD1. The ends lost 7 bases at V and 0 bases at J; junction bases unmatched: 6. The germline CDR1 and CDR2 sequences are MDHEN and SYDVKM. This CDR3 region has 14 residues. The CDR3 region has the DNA TGTGCCAGCACGCTAGGACAGGCCTCCTACGAGCAGTACTTC. This codes for CASTLGQASYEQYF.

The chain employs TRBV10-3 and TRBJ2-3, with 8 bases identical to TRBD1. The germline V gene encodes CDR1 ENHRY and CDR2 SYGVKD. The CDR3 totals 13 residues. V trimming: 8 bases; J trimming: 0 bases; junction bases outside the gene matches: 1. The CDR3 here is CAIGQGSTDTQYF. The CDR3 nucleotides are TGTGCCATCGGACAGGGAAGCACAGATACGCAGTATTTT.

J is TRBJ1-6 and V is TRBV5-4, with D possibly TRBD1 on 6 matching bases. The CDR3 has 14 amino acids. Germline assignment: CDR1 SGHNT and CDR2 YYREEE (reference sequence). The ends were cut back, 4 bases at V and 7 bases at J, with 12 bases in the middle. The CDR3 coding sequence is TGTGCCAGCAGCCTAGGACAGAGGAATTCACCCCTCCACTTT. As protein: CASSLGQRNSPLHF.

The rearrangement links TRBV5-1 to TRBJ2-1, with 10 bases fitting TRBD2. The germline CDR1 and CDR2 sequences are SGHRS and YFSETQ. This CDR3 spans 18 amino acids. V was clipped by 0 bases and J by 0 bases; unmatched bases: 6. The CDR3 DNA follows: TGCGCCAGCAGCTTGGAACTAGCGGGATGGAGCTCCTACAATGAGCAGTTCTTC. Its protein is CASSLELAGWSSYNEQFF.

The count of this clone is one. J is TRBJ2-5 and V is TRBV18; 9 positions agree with TRBD1. The V segment lost 3 bases and the J segment 4 bases; nucleotides outside the gene matches: 6. Germline assignment: CDR1 KGHSH and CDR2 LQKENI. The CDR3 is made up of 15 amino acids. As DNA, the CDR3 is TGTGCCAGCTCACCGCCGGGACAGGGTGGAGAGACCCAGTACTTC. Encoded protein: CASSPPGQGGETQYF.

The V gene is TRBV5-4, the J gene TRBJ1-1; TRBD1 might be the D (5 bases). Germline V lookup: CDR1 SGHNT, CDR2 YYREEE (reference sequence). The CDR3 totals 14 residues. Trimming removed 4 bases from V and 2 bases from J, with 12 bases in between. CDR3 bases: TGTGCCAGCAGCGTACAGGTTTCAAACACTGAAGCTTTCTTT. Translating it yields CASSVQVSNTEAFF.

The genes are TRBV10-3 and TRBJ1-1; D ambiguous. From germline, CDR1 is ENHRY and CDR2 SYGVKD. Trimming cost V 2 bases and J 1 base, with 17 bases left between them. This CDR3 is built from 17 residues. CDR3 in DNA: TGTGCCATCAGTGAGAGGCTCGGGAGGGTGGGGAACACTGAAGCTTTCTTT. Protein: CAISERLGRVGNTEAFF.

A few counts support this clone. The gene calls are TRBV28 and TRBJ1-2; D not resolved. Germline V lookup: CDR1 MDHEN, CDR2 SYDVKM. This CDR3 spans 12 amino acids. V lost 3 bases, J lost 2 bases, and 4 bases lay in between. The CDR3 DNA sequence: TGTGCCAGCAGTTTCCAGAACTATGGCTACACCTTC. Translation gives CASSFQNYGYTF.

The V gene is TRBV7-6, the J gene TRBJ1-5; 11 bases agree with TRBD1. The J segment lost 7 bases and the V segment lost 5 bases, leaving 7 bases of the junction unmatched. Germline V gene data show CDR1 as SGHVS and CDR2 as FNYEAQ. The CDR3 contains 15 residues. This chain's CDR3 is CASSPGQGAGQPQHF. The CDR3 nucleotides are TGTGCCAGCAGCCCAGGACAGGGGGCAGGACAGCCCCAGCATTTT.

The genes are TRBV6-5 and TRBJ1-1; D not resolved. Germline CDR1 is MNHEY and CDR2 is SVGAGI. The CDR3 runs 15 residues. V was shortened by 8 bases and J by 1 base, with 17 bases between the two germline ends. For the CDR3, the DNA is TGTGCCAGCCGAGTTTTCTCGACTGCGAACACTGAAGCTTTCTTT. Its translation: CASRVFSTANTEAFF.

This clone was observed a few times. The rearrangement links TRBV5-4 to TRBJ1-3; the D gene is possibly TRBD1 (6 bases). Trimming removed 7 bases from V and 4 bases from J, with 15 bases in between. The CDR3 loop spans 14 amino acids. Per germline, CDR1 SGHNT and CDR2 YYREEE (reference sequence). CDR3 loop: CASGRGGGGNTIYF. The CDR3 region has the DNA TGTGCCAGCGGACGGGGGGGCGGCGGAAACACCATATATTTT.